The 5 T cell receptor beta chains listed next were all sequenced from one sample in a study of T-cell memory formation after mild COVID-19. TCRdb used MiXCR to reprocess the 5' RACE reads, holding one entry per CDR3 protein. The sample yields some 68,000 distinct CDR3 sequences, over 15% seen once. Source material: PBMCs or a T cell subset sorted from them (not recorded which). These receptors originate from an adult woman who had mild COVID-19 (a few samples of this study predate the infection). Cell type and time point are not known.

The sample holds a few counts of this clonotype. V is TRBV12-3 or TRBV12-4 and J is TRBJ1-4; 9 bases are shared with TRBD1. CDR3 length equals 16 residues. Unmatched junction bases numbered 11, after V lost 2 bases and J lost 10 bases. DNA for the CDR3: TGTGCCAGCAGTTTATGGGCCCCACAGGGGGCCGGAAAACTGTTTTTT. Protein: CASSLWAPQGAGKLFF.

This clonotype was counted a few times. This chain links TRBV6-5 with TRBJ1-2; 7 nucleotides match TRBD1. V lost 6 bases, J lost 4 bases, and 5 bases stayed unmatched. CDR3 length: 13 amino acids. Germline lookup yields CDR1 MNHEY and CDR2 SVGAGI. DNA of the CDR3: TGTGCCAGCAGCTCGGGACAGCTCTATGGCTACACCTTC. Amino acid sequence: CASSSGQLYGYTF.

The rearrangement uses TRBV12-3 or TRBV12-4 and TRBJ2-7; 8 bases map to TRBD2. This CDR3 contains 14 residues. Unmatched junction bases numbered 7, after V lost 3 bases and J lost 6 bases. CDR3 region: CASSFGGGLVEQYF. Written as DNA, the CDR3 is TGTGCCAGCAGTTTCGGGGGGGGACTAGTCGAGCAGTACTTC.

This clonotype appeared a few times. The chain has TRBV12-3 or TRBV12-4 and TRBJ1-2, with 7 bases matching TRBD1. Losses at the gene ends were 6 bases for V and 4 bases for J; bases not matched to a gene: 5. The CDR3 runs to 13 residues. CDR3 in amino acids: CASSPGQVYGYTF. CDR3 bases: TGTGCCAGCAGCCCCGGACAGGTCTATGGCTACACCTTC.

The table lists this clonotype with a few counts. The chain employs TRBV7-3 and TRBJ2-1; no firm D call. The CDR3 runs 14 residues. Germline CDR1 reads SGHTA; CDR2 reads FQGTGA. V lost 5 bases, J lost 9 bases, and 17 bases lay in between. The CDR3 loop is CASSPAGHPTEQFF. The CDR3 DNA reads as TGTGCCAGCAGCCCCGCCGGGCACCCCACTGAGCAGTTCTTC.